The rows below give T cell receptor beta chains drawn from one sample of a study of blood T cell repertoires in COVID-19. Produced via immunoSEQ multiplex PCR; TCRdb's table is partial and in-frame only. The sample yields 200,000 to 250,000 clones, approximately 86% seen once. The specimen was PBMCs or T cells enriched from blood (not recorded which). The receptors here all came from a woman aged 45-60 years who had recovered from COVID-19. Each CDR3 is given with its conserved first and last residue. Each record gives: D gene, clone size, V gene, J gene, CDR3 protein, CDR3 DNA. D genes are given only for firm matches. The size field is filled for only some rows; it gives once, few, many or a size class.

D gene: TRBD2
clone size: few
V gene: TRBV28
J gene: TRBJ2-1
CDR3 protein: CASHTRGSGRVEQFF
CDR3 DNA: TGTGCCAGCCATACCCGGGGTAGCGGGAGAGTAGAGCAGTTCTTC

D gene: NA
clone size: few
V gene: TRBV12-3/TRBV12-4
J gene: TRBJ1-2
CDR3 protein: CASSLGGGGGYTF
CDR3 DNA: TGTGCCAGCAGTCTGGGGGGGGGAGGAGGCTACACCTTC

D gene: TRBD1
clone size: NA
V gene: TRBV28
J gene: TRBJ1-2
CDR3 protein: CASSPGTVLWYGYTF
CDR3 DNA: TGTGCCAGCAGTCCAGGGACAGTTTTGTGGTATGGCTACACCTTC

D gene: NA
clone size: NA
V gene: TRBV18
J gene: TRBJ1-5
CDR3 protein: CASSPDDRPQHF
CDR3 DNA: TGTGCCAGCTCACCAGACGACAGACCCCAGCATTTT

D gene: TRBD1
clone size: NA
V gene: TRBV19
J gene: TRBJ1-2
CDR3 protein: CASTRQGANYGYTF
CDR3 DNA: TGTGCCAGTACCCGACAGGGGGCTAACTATGGCTACACCTTC

D gene: NA
clone size: few
V gene: TRBV11-2
J gene: TRBJ1-2
CDR3 protein: CASSLSQGNYGYTF
CDR3 DNA: TGTGCCAGCAGCTTATCTCAGGGAAACTATGGCTACACCTTC

D gene: TRBD1
clone size: NA
V gene: TRBV6-5
J gene: TRBJ2-7
CDR3 protein: CASSYSQGARHEQYF
CDR3 DNA: TGTGCCAGCAGTTACTCACAGGGGGCGAGGCACGAGCAGTACTTC

D gene: NA
clone size: NA
V gene: TRBV6-5
J gene: TRBJ2-5
CDR3 protein: CASRRSGLQETQYF
CDR3 DNA: TGTGCCAGTAGAAGGTCTGGACTCCAAGAGACCCAGTACTTC

D gene: NA
clone size: once
V gene: TRBV28
J gene: TRBJ2-1
CDR3 protein: CASSFQTSLNNEQFF
CDR3 DNA: TGTGCCAGCAGTTTCCAAACTAGTCTTAACAATGAGCAGTTCTTC

D gene: TRBD1
clone size: NA
V gene: TRBV18
J gene: TRBJ1-1
CDR3 protein: CASSPKQGDTEAFF
CDR3 DNA: TGTGCCAGCTCCCCAAAACAGGGGGACACTGAAGCTTTCTTT

D gene: TRBD2
clone size: once
V gene: TRBV7-8
J gene: TRBJ2-7
CDR3 protein: CASSLRASGSTYEQYF
CDR3 DNA: TGTGCCAGCAGTTTAAGGGCTAGCGGGAGTACCTACGAGCAGTACTTC

D gene: TRBD2
clone size: many
V gene: TRBV6-4
J gene: TRBJ2-2
CDR3 protein: CASSDTAGGPGELFF
CDR3 DNA: TGTGCCAGCAGTGATACAGCGGGAGGGCCCGGGGAGCTGTTTTTT

D gene: NA
clone size: NA
V gene: TRBV7-6
J gene: TRBJ1-5
CDR3 protein: CASSPGEGRNQPQHF
CDR3 DNA: TGTGCCAGCAGCCCAGGGGAGGGTCGCAATCAGCCCCAGCATTTT

D gene: TRBD1
clone size: NA
V gene: TRBV29-1
J gene: TRBJ2-3
CDR3 protein: CSVGKGAITDTQYF
CDR3 DNA: TGCAGCGTTGGAAAGGGGGCGATCACAGATACGCAGTATTTT

D gene: NA
clone size: few
V gene: TRBV27
J gene: TRBJ1-6
CDR3 protein: CASSSRQSPYSPLHF
CDR3 DNA: TGTGCCAGCAGTTCCCGACAGTCACCTTATTCACCCCTCCACTTT

D gene: NA
clone size: NA
V gene: TRBV24-1
J gene: TRBJ1-2
CDR3 protein: CATSDLTGSYGYTF
CDR3 DNA: TGTGCCACCAGTGATTTGACAGGAAGCTATGGCTACACCTTC

D gene: NA
clone size: once
V gene: TRBV5-3
J gene: TRBJ2-1
CDR3 protein: CARSFEHPELQSNYNEQFF
CDR3 DNA: TGTGCCAGAAGCTTTGAGCATCCGGAACTACAATCAAACTACAATGAGCAGTTCTTC

D gene: TRBD1
clone size: NA
V gene: TRBV19
J gene: TRBJ1-5
CDR3 protein: CASSKDRGIRSNQPQHF
CDR3 DNA: TGTGCCAGTAGTAAGGACAGGGGAATAAGAAGCAATCAGCCCCAGCATTTT

D gene: NA
clone size: NA
V gene: TRBV7-8
J gene: TRBJ2-7
CDR3 protein: CASSLKQGYSYEQYF
CDR3 DNA: TGTGCCAGCAGCCTGAAACAGGGATACTCCTACGAGCAGTACTTC

D gene: NA
clone size: NA
V gene: TRBV3-1/TRBV3-2
J gene: TRBJ2-1
CDR3 protein: CASRGHEQFF
CDR3 DNA: TGTGCCAGCAGGGGCCATGAGCAGTTCTTC

D gene: NA
clone size: NA
V gene: TRBV28
J gene: TRBJ2-7
CDR3 protein: CASSRLSGKSYEQYF
CDR3 DNA: TGTGCCAGCAGTCGACTCAGCGGAAAGTCCTACGAGCAGTACTTC

D gene: NA
clone size: NA
V gene: TRBV30
J gene: TRBJ1-1
CDR3 protein: CAWSELRGTEAFF
CDR3 DNA: TGTGCCTGGAGTGAACTAAGGGGAACTGAAGCTTTCTTT

D gene: NA
clone size: NA
V gene: TRBV5-1
J gene: TRBJ1-6
CDR3 protein: CASSADGNYNSPLHF
CDR3 DNA: TGCGCCAGCAGCGCCGACGGGAACTATAATTCACCCCTCCACTTT

D gene: NA
clone size: NA
V gene: TRBV3-1/TRBV3-2
J gene: TRBJ1-2
CDR3 protein: CASSQRSGMDYGYTF
CDR3 DNA: TGTGCCAGCAGCCAGAGATCAGGGATGGACTATGGCTACACCTTC

D gene: NA
clone size: NA
V gene: TRBV30
J gene: TRBJ2-2
CDR3 protein: CAWSATGAGELFF
CDR3 DNA: TGTGCCTGGAGCGCAACGGGGGCCGGGGAGCTGTTTTTT

D gene: TRBD2
clone size: NA
V gene: TRBV7-9
J gene: TRBJ2-5
CDR3 protein: CASSRPGTIKFKETQYF
CDR3 DNA: TGTGCCAGCAGTCGTCCCGGGACTATCAAATTTAAAGAGACCCAGTACTTC

D gene: TRBD2
clone size: NA
V gene: TRBV3-1/TRBV3-2
J gene: TRBJ2-7
CDR3 protein: CASSGLAGVEQYF
CDR3 DNA: TGTGCCAGCAGCGGACTAGCGGGAGTCGAGCAGTACTTC

D gene: TRBD1
clone size: NA
V gene: TRBV5-1
J gene: TRBJ1-1
CDR3 protein: CASSLGGTGRTEAFF
CDR3 DNA: TGCGCCAGCAGCTTGGGAGGGACAGGGCGTACTGAAGCTTTCTTT

D gene: NA
clone size: NA
V gene: TRBV19
J gene: TRBJ1-5
CDR3 protein: CASSIGGTFQPQHF
CDR3 DNA: TGTGCCAGTAGTATAGGGGGGACATTTCAGCCCCAGCATTTT

D gene: TRBD1
clone size: NA
V gene: TRBV15
J gene: TRBJ1-2
CDR3 protein: CATSRVGTGDGYTF
CDR3 DNA: TGTGCCACCAGCAGAGTCGGGACAGGGGACGGCTACACCTTC

D gene: NA
clone size: few
V gene: TRBV1
J gene: TRBJ2-5
CDR3 protein: CTSREDCTPDQETQYF
CDR3 DNA: TGCACCAGCAGAGAGGATTGTACGCCAGATCAAGAGACCCAGTACTTC

D gene: NA
clone size: NA
V gene: TRBV10-3
J gene: TRBJ2-2
CDR3 protein: CAIGTPTGDGELFF
CDR3 DNA: TGTGCCATCGGGACTCCGACTGGTGACGGGGAGCTGTTTTTT

D gene: TRBD2
clone size: NA
V gene: TRBV7-9
J gene: TRBJ2-1
CDR3 protein: CASSLVLRGRGGNEQFF
CDR3 DNA: TGTGCCAGCAGCTTAGTTTTGAGAGGGCGGGGGGGCAATGAGCAGTTCTTC

D gene: NA
clone size: NA
V gene: TRBV28
J gene: TRBJ1-5
CDR3 protein: CASSLPLAHNQPQHF
CDR3 DNA: TGTGCCAGCAGTTTACCCCTGGCCCACAATCAGCCCCAGCATTTT

D gene: TRBD2
clone size: NA
V gene: TRBV12-5
J gene: TRBJ2-5
CDR3 protein: CASGPGTSGGLGETQYF
CDR3 DNA: TGTGCTAGTGGCCCCGGGACTAGCGGCGGCTTAGGGGAGACCCAGTACTTC

D gene: TRBD2
clone size: NA
V gene: TRBV28
J gene: TRBJ2-4
CDR3 protein: CASQRSGLAGLIQYF
CDR3 DNA: TGTGCCAGCCAGCGATCGGGACTAGCGGGACTGATTCAGTACTTC

D gene: TRBD2
clone size: once
V gene: TRBV28
J gene: TRBJ2-7
CDR3 protein: CASTPGGTHLSYEQYF
CDR3 DNA: TGTGCCAGCACCCCGGGGGGGACCCACCTTTCCTACGAGCAGTACTTC

D gene: NA
clone size: NA
V gene: TRBV29-1
J gene: TRBJ2-7
CDR3 protein: CSVVGNGRRARRSYEQYF
CDR3 DNA: TGCAGCGTTGTCGGGAATGGACGGCGGGCCCGAAGGTCCTACGAGCAGTACTTC

D gene: NA
clone size: NA
V gene: TRBV6-1
J gene: TRBJ2-5
CDR3 protein: CASSDLFSGTPYQETQYF
CDR3 DNA: TGTGCCAGCAGTGATCTCTTCTCTGGGACACCGTACCAAGAGACCCAGTACTTC

D gene: NA
clone size: NA
V gene: TRBV28
J gene: TRBJ1-3
CDR3 protein: CASSLVGTTSLDTIYF
CDR3 DNA: TGTGCCAGCAGTTTAGTCGGGACAACTTCTTTGGACACCATATATTTT

D gene: NA
clone size: NA
V gene: TRBV29-1
J gene: TRBJ1-5
CDR3 protein: CSVGGSNQPQHF
CDR3 DNA: TGCAGCGTAGGGGGAAGCAATCAGCCCCAGCATTTT

D gene: NA
clone size: NA
V gene: TRBV29-1
J gene: TRBJ2-7
CDR3 protein: CSVAAASYEQYF
CDR3 DNA: TGCAGCGTTGCCGCGGCGTCTTACGAGCAGTACTTC

D gene: TRBD1
clone size: once
V gene: TRBV28
J gene: TRBJ1-6
CDR3 protein: CASSFGGTANSPLHF
CDR3 DNA: TGTGCCAGCAGTTTCGGCGGGACAGCGAATTCACCCCTCCACTTT

D gene: TRBD2
clone size: NA
V gene: TRBV18
J gene: TRBJ2-1
CDR3 protein: CASSPLRESDNEQFF
CDR3 DNA: TGTGCCAGCTCACCACTGCGGGAGTCCGACAATGAGCAGTTCTTC

D gene: TRBD1
clone size: NA
V gene: TRBV10-1
J gene: TRBJ2-7
CDR3 protein: CASGTGTRPYEQYF
CDR3 DNA: TGCGCCAGCGGGACAGGGACTCGGCCTTACGAGCAGTACTTC

D gene: NA
clone size: NA
V gene: TRBV27
J gene: TRBJ1-2
CDR3 protein: CASSPPGHLGYGYTF
CDR3 DNA: TGTGCCAGCAGTCCACCGGGACACTTGGGCTATGGCTACACCTTC

D gene: NA
clone size: NA
V gene: TRBV18
J gene: TRBJ1-5
CDR3 protein: CASSPPNQPQHF
CDR3 DNA: TGTGCCAGCTCACCTCCAAATCAGCCCCAGCATTTT

D gene: NA
clone size: few
V gene: TRBV7-2
J gene: TRBJ1-3
CDR3 protein: CASRLGGSGNTIYF
CDR3 DNA: TGTGCCAGCCGGCTCGGGGGCTCTGGAAACACCATATATTTT